Below, 8 T cell receptor beta chains from the same sample are listed, as sequenced in a study of patients and donors after allogeneic stem cell transplantation. Via MiXCR, TCRdb re-called the RT-PCR reads, giving one row per CDR3 protein. The sample includes 920,000 or so distinct CDR3 sequences, over 15% seen only once; the top ten take about 6%. The sample comprised blood, either unsorted or a sorted T cell fraction (not recorded which). The receptors shown here come from a human donor who was either an allogeneic HSCT recipient or a stem cell or donor lymphocyte infusion donor (not recorded which). It is not recorded whose cells these are; they may come from a transplant donor.

This clonotype was counted ten times or more. This sequence joins TRBV29-1 and TRBJ1-1; no reliable D call. V lost 5 bases, J lost 0 bases, and 10 bases lay in between. The germline V gene encodes CDR1 SQVTM and CDR2 ANQGSEA. This CDR3 has 13 residues. CDR3 nucleotide sequence: TGCAGCGTTTCTAGGAAGATGAACACTGAAGCTTTCTTT. As protein: CSVSRKMNTEAFF.

The CDR3 loop reads CASSLIPFSSYNEQFF. The CDR3 nucleotides read TGCGCCAGCAGCTTGATCCCGTTCAGCTCCTACAATGAGCAGTTCTTC. V gene TRBV5-1 combines with J gene TRBJ2-1; no firm D call. CDR1 and CDR2 (germline): SGHRS, YFSETQ. The CDR3 totals 16 residues. Trimming shortened V by 1 base and J by 0 bases, and 11 bases separated the two germline ends.

V is TRBV9 and J is TRBJ2-2; 7 positions agree with TRBD1. V lost 0 bases and J lost 5; bases outside the gene matches: 7. Germline V lookup: CDR1 SGDLS, CDR2 YYNGEE. The CDR3 is 16 residues long. The CDR3 region has the DNA TGTGCCAGCAGCGTAGGAGGGGGCGGAGTAACCGGGGAGCTGTTTTTT. It encodes CASSVGGGGVTGELFF.

This clonotype was seen many times. V gene TRBV12-3 or TRBV12-4 combines with J gene TRBJ2-7; 8 bases line up with TRBD2. Germline trimming cut 3 bases from V and 5 bases from J; bases unmatched to any gene: 6. CDR3 size: 14 residues. DNA of the CDR3: TGTGCCAGCAGTTTGCCGGGACTAGTCCACGAGCAGTACTTC. It is translated as CASSLPGLVHEQYF.

The chain recombines TRBV4-3 with TRBJ2-2; possibly TRBD1 for D (5 bases). Germline CDR1 is LGHNA and CDR2 is YSLEER. The CDR3 runs to 18 residues. Between the trimmed V and J ends, which lost 0 bases and 0 bases, there was a span of 14 bases. The CDR3 bases are TGCGCCAGCAGCCAAGATATAGGCAGGGATGCGAACACCGGGGAGCTGTTTTTT. This encodes CASSQDIGRDANTGELFF.

V gene TRBV29-1 combines with J gene TRBJ1-1, with 10 bases aligning to TRBD1. The length of the CDR3 is 15 residues. Germline CDR1 SQVTM, CDR2 ANQGSEA. V dropped 7 bases and J dropped 2; count of bases not matched to a gene: 10. CDR3 loop: CSAGGTGDHNTEAFF. In nucleotides, the CDR3 is TGCAGCGCCGGGGGGACAGGGGACCACAACACTGAAGCTTTCTTT. The full variable domain, in which reference TRBV29-1 and TRBJ1-1 provide the parts outside the CDR3, is SAVISQKPSRDICQRGTSLTIQCQVDSQVTMMFWYRQQPGQSLTLIATANQGSEATYESGFVIDKFPISRPNLTFSTLTVSNMSPEDSSIYLCSAGGTGDHNTEAFFGQGTRLTVV.

The rearrangement uses TRBV3-1 and TRBJ2-1; the D is unclear. The CDR3 length is 15 residues. V lost 1 base, J lost 0 bases, and 7 bases lay in between. Per germline, CDR1 LGHDT and CDR2 YNNKEL (reference sequence). The CDR3 here is CASSQVIYSYNEQFF. The DNA for the CDR3 is TGTGCCAGCAGCCAAGTCATCTACTCCTACAATGAGCAGTTCTTC.

This clonotype was detected many times. This chain connects TRBV12-3 or TRBV12-4 to TRBJ1-2, with a possible D match to TRBD1 (6 bases). Deletions cut 5 bases from V and 6 bases from J, with 13 bases between. This CDR3 contains 13 residues. For the CDR3, the DNA is TGTGCCAGCAGTCTTACAGGGCGGGATGGCTACACCTTC. It translates to CASSLTGRDGYTF.